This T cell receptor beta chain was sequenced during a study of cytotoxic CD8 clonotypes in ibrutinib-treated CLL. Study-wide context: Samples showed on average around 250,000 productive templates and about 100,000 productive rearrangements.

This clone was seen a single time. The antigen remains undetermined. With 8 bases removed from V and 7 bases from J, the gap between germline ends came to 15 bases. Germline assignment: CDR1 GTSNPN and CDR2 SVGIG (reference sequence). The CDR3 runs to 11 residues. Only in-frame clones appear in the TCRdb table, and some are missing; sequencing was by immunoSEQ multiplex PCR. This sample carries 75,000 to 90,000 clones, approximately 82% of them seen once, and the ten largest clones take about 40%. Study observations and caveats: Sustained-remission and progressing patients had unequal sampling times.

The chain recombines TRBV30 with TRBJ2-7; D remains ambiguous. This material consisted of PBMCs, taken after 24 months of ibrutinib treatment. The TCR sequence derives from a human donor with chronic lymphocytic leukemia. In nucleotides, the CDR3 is TGTGCCGGCAGCAAATTAGAGGAGCAGTACTTC. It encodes CAGSKLEEQYF.